Listed below are T cell receptor beta chains from one sample, sequenced in a study of cytomegalovirus exposure and HLA in healthy donors. The data were produced by immunoSEQ multiplex PCR, yet TCRdb's version contains in-frame clones alone and is incomplete. The data contain 190,000 or so clones, 65% to 85% of them singletons. The material sequenced was PBMCs. All receptors derive from a woman under 30 in good health and CMV-seropositive. Each CDR3 is given with its conserved first and last residue. The D gene is left open where the match is weak.

j_call d_call v_call cdr3_nt cdr3_aa
TRBJ2-3 TRBD2 TRBV2 TGTGCCAGCAGTCCACTAGCGGGGGGTGGAGATACGCAGTATTTT CASSPLAGGGDTQYF
TRBJ2-1 . TRBV20-1 TGCAGTGCCCTAGATGGTGGGGAGCAGTTCTTC CSALDGGEQFF
TRBJ2-5 TRBD1 TRBV15 TGTGCCACCAGCAATGACAGGGTTGGAGAGACCCAGTACTTC CATSNDRVGETQYF
TRBJ1-3 TRBD1 TRBV7-2 TGTGCCAGCAGCTTACAGGGGGCAAGAGGAAACACCATATATTTT CASSLQGARGNTIYF
TRBJ2-7 TRBD1 TRBV4-1 TGCGCCAGCAGCCAGGACAGGGGGAACGAGCAGTACTTC CASSQDRGNEQYF
TRBJ2-7 TRBD1 TRBV5-1 TGCGCCAGCAGCTTGGATAGGACAGGCGACTACGAGCAGTACTTC CASSLDRTGDYEQYF
TRBJ2-5 . TRBV7-3 TGTGCCAGCAGCTTCGGAGGGACGGCCCAAGAGACCCAGTACTTC CASSFGGTAQETQYF
TRBJ2-5 TRBD1 TRBV5-1 TGCGCCAGCAGTAGAGGTGCCGGGACAGGGTTTGAGACCCAGTACTTC CASSRGAGTGFETQYF
TRBJ2-7 . TRBV19 TGTGCCAGTAGTATTGGACTCTCCCGCTACGAGCAGTACTTC CASSIGLSRYEQYF
TRBJ2-2 TRBD2 TRBV4-2 TGTGCCAGCAGCCAAGTCGGGGGGGACACCGGGGAGCTGTTTTTT CASSQVGGDTGELFF
TRBJ1-2 . TRBV7-9 TGTGCCAGCAGCCTCGACAGGATCTATGGCTACACCTTC CASSLDRIYGYTF
TRBJ1-1 . TRBV6-5 TGTGCCAGCAGTACCGGTAATGCGGACACTGAAGCTTTCTTT CASSTGNADTEAFF